This is a list of T cell receptor beta chains from one sample in a study of cytomegalovirus exposure and HLA in healthy donors. Assay used: immunoSEQ multiplex PCR; TCRdb lists only in-frame clones, some missing. The sample has about 70,000 clones; 78% are singletons. Sequenced sample: PBMCs. These receptors came from a girl under 18 in good health and CMV-seropositive. The CDR3 runs from the conserved cysteine through the conserved F or W. The order of the fields is V gene, J gene, CDR3 protein.

v_call: TRBV2; j_call: TRBJ1-1; cdr3_aa: CASRGDWVGGIEAFF
v_call: TRBV7-8; j_call: TRBJ2-3; cdr3_aa: CASSQEGLLAPSTDTQYF
v_call: TRBV5-4; j_call: TRBJ2-5; cdr3_aa: CASSDSSQQETQYF
v_call: TRBV5-1; j_call: TRBJ2-1; cdr3_aa: CASSLDSSYNEQFF
v_call: TRBV28; j_call: TRBJ1-2; cdr3_aa: CASSYPPGSLEGYTF
v_call: TRBV11-3; j_call: TRBJ2-1; cdr3_aa: CASSLGQASYNEQFF
v_call: TRBV5-1; j_call: TRBJ1-4; cdr3_aa: CASSARRRDFATNEKLFF
v_call: TRBV28; j_call: TRBJ2-7; cdr3_aa: CASSGWDRSYEQYF
v_call: TRBV5-1; j_call: TRBJ2-6; cdr3_aa: CASSPGAGANVLTF
v_call: TRBV30; j_call: TRBJ2-5; cdr3_aa: CAWSVRFRDRGQETQYF
v_call: TRBV7-9; j_call: TRBJ2-7; cdr3_aa: CASSPHDRSLTISSYEQYF
v_call: TRBV19; j_call: TRBJ2-3; cdr3_aa: CASSIGGDDGTDTQYF
v_call: TRBV19; j_call: TRBJ1-4; cdr3_aa: CASSIRSGAEKLFF
v_call: TRBV6-1; j_call: TRBJ2-5; cdr3_aa: CATQAGVGTQYF
v_call: TRBV5-4; j_call: TRBJ1-5; cdr3_aa: CASSQGTGNQPQHF
v_call: TRBV6-5; j_call: TRBJ1-1; cdr3_aa: CASSYSGAEAFF
v_call: TRBV11-2; j_call: TRBJ1-2; cdr3_aa: CASSLDGGQRGGYTF
v_call: TRBV15; j_call: TRBJ1-1; cdr3_aa: CATSSAGTEAFF
v_call: TRBV28; j_call: TRBJ2-7; cdr3_aa: CASSIMGIGGHEQYF
v_call: TRBV6-1; j_call: TRBJ2-7; cdr3_aa: CASSGDKIHEQYF
v_call: TRBV5-1; j_call: TRBJ2-2; cdr3_aa: CASSLQRAGELFF
v_call: TRBV9; j_call: TRBJ1-5; cdr3_aa: CASSVAGGDNQPQHF
v_call: TRBV29-1; j_call: TRBJ1-2; cdr3_aa: CTGGDRRGYTF
v_call: TRBV6-5; j_call: TRBJ2-2; cdr3_aa: CASSWGQVDTGELFF
v_call: TRBV7-9; j_call: TRBJ2-3; cdr3_aa: CASSLQGQDTQYF
v_call: TRBV15; j_call: TRBJ2-1; cdr3_aa: CATSRDNTGHSFF
v_call: TRBV25-1; j_call: TRBJ1-5; cdr3_aa: CASSDFGNQPQHF
v_call: TRBV19; j_call: TRBJ2-7; cdr3_aa: CASSYGTHYEQYF
v_call: TRBV6-5; j_call: TRBJ1-2; cdr3_aa: CASSYPPSRGGYTF
v_call: TRBV19; j_call: NA; cdr3_aa: CASSMVPRSSEQYF
v_call: TRBV2; j_call: TRBJ2-1; cdr3_aa: CASSRTRDTAEQFF
v_call: TRBV5-1; j_call: TRBJ1-5; cdr3_aa: CASSWTGGESQPQHF
v_call: TRBV5-4; j_call: TRBJ2-2; cdr3_aa: CASSSAAGELFF
v_call: TRBV19; j_call: TRBJ2-7; cdr3_aa: CASRRNWAGAYEQYF
v_call: TRBV7-9; j_call: TRBJ1-2; cdr3_aa: CASSLVAGDYAGYTF
v_call: TRBV6-5; j_call: TRBJ2-1; cdr3_aa: CASSKGGSSYNEQFF